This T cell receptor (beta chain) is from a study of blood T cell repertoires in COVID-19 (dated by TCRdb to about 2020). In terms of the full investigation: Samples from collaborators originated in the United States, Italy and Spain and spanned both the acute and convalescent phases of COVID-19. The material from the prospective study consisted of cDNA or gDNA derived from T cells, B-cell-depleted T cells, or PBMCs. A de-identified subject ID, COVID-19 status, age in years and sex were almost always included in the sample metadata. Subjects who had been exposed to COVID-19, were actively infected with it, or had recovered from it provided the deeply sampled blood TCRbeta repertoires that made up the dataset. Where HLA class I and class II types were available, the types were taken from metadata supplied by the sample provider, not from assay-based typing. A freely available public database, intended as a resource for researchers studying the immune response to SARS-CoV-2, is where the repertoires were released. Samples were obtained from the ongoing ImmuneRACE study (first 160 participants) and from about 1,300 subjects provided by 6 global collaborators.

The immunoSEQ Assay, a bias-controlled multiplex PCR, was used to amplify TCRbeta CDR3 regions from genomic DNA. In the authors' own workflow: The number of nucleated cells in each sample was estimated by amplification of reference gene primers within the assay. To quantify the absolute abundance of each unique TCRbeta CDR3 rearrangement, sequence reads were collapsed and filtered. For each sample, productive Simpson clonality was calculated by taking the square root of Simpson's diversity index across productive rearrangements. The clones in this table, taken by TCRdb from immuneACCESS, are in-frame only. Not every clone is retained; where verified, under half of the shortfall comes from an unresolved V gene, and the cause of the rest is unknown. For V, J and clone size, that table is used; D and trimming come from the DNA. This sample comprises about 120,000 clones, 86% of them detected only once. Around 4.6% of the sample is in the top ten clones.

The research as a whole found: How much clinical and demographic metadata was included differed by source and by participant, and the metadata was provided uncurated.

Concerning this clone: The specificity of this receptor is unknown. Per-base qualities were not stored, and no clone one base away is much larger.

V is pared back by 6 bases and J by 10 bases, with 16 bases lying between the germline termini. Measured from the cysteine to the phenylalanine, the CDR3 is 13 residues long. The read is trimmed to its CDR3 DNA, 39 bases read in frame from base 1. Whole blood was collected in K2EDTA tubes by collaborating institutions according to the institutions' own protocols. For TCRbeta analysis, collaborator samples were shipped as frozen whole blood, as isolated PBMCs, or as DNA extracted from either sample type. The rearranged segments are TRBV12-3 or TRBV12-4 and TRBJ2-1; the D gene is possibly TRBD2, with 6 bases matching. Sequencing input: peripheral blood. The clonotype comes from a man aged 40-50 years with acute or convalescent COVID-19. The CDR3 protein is CASSSTPAGEQFF. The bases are TGTGCCAGCAGCTCGACTCCGGCGGGGGAGCAGTTCTTC.